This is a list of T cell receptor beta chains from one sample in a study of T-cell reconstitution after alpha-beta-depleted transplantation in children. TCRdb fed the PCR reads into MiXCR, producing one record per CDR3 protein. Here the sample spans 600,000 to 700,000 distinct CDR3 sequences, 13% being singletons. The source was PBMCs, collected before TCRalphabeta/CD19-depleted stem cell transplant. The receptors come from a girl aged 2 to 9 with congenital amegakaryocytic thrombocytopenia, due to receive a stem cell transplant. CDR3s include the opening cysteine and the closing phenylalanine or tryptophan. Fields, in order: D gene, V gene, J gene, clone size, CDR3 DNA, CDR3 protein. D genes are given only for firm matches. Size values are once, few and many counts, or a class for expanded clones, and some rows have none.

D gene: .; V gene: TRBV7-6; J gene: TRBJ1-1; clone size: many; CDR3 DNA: TGTGCCAGCAGCTTAGCAAACGGAAACACTGAAGCTTTCTTT; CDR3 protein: CASSLANGNTEAFF
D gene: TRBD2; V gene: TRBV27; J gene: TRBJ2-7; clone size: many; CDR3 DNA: TGTGCCAGCAGAATGGCTAGCGGGATCCTCTCCTACGAGCAGTACTTC; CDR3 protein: CASRMASGILSYEQYF
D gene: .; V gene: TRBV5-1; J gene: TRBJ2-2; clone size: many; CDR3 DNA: TGCGCCAGCAGCTTGGACATGAGGAACACCGGGGAGCTGTTTTTT; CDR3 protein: CASSLDMRNTGELFF
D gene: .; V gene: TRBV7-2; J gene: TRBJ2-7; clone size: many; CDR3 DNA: TGTGCCAGCAGACCCAATGGGAGCCCTTCATACGAGCAGTACTTC; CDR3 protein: CASRPNGSPSYEQYF
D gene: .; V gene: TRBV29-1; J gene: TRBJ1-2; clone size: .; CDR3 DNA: TGCAGCGTTGAAGATCCGGAGATTCCTGGCTACACCTTC; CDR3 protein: CSVEDPEIPGYTF
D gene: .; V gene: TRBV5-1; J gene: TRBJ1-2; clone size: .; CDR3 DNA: TGCGCCAGCAGCTTGGGGCAGGGTAGTGGCTACACCTTC; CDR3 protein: CASSLGQGSGYTF
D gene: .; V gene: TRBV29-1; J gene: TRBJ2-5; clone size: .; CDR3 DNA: TGCAGCGTTGAATTTGATAGGGAGACCCAGTACTTC; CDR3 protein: CSVEFDRETQYF
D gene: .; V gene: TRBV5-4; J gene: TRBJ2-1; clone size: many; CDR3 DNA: TGTGCCAGCAGTTTTGGGACCGGGACAAATGAGCAGTTCTTC; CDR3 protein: CASSFGTGTNEQFF
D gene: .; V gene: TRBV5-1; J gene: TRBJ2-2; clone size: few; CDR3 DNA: TGCGCCAGCAGCAAAGGACCCACGAACACCGGGGAGCTGTTTTTT; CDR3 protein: CASSKGPTNTGELFF
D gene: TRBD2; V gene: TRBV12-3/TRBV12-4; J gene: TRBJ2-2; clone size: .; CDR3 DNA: TGTGCCAGCAGTTCGTTTCTAGCGGGAGAATACACCGGGGAGCTGTTTTTT; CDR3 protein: CASSSFLAGEYTGELFF
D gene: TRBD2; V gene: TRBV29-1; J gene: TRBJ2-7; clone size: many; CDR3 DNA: TGCAGCGTTGAACAACTAGCGGGAGTACACGAGCAGTACTTC; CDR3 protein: CSVEQLAGVHEQYF
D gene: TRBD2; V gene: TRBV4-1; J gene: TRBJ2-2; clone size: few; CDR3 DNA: TGCGCCAGCAGCCAATGGAGTGGGAGGGCCGGGGAGCTGTTTTTT; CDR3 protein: CASSQWSGRAGELFF
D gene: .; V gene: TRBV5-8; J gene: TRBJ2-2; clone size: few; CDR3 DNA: TGTGCCAGCATCTTGGGTCCAACAGGCGGGGAGCTGTTTTTT; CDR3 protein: CASILGPTGGELFF
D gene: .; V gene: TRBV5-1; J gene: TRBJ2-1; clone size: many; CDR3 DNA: TGCGCCAGCAGCTTGAGACAGGCAGGGGCTTACAATGAGCAGTTCTTC; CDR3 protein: CASSLRQAGAYNEQFF
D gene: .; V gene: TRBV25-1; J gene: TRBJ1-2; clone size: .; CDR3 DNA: TGTGCCAGCAGTGATACAGGGCACTATGGCTACACCTTC; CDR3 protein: CASSDTGHYGYTF
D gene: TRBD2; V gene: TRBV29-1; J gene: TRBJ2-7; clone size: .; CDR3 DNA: TGCAGCGCCAAGCGGGGGCTCACCTACGAGCAGTACTTC; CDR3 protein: CSAKRGLTYEQYF
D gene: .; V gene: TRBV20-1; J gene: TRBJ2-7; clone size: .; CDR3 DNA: TGCAGTGCTCACCACGCCCGGGGGGCGGACGAGCAGTACTTC; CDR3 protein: CSAHHARGADEQYF
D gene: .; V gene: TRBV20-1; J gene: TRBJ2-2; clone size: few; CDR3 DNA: TGCAGTGCAAAAGCAGACCAGGGCCCCTACACCGGGGAGCTGTTTTTT; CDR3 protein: CSAKADQGPYTGELFF
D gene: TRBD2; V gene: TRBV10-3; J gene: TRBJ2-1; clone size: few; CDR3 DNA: TGTGCCATCAGCTCCACCCGGACTAGCGGGGGTGAGCAGTTCTTC; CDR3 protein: CAISSTRTSGGEQFF
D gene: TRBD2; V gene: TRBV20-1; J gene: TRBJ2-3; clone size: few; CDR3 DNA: TGCAGTGCTATCCCGGCGGGAGCGGCAGATACGCAGTATTTT; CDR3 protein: CSAIPAGAADTQYF
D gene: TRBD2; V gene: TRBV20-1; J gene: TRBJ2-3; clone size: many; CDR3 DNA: TGCAGTGCTAGAGCTAGCGGGACCACAGATACGCAGTATTTT; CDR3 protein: CSARASGTTDTQYF
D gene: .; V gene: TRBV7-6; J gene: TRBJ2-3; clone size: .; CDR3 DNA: TGTGCCAGCAGCCCCTCGGTTGGAGGCACAGATACGCAGTATTTT; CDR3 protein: CASSPSVGGTDTQYF
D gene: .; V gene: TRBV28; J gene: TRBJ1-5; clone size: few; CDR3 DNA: TGTGCCAGCAGCCAGACAGGAGTGCTCGTTCAGCCCCAGCATTTT; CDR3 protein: CASSQTGVLVQPQHF
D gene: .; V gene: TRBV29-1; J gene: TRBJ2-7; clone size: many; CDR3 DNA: TGCAGCGTTGAATTGCAGGGCCCTTCCTACGAGCAGTACTTC; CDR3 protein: CSVELQGPSYEQYF
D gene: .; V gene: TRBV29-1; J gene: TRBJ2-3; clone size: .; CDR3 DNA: TGCAGCGTTGAAGTCGGGAGAGATACGCAGTATTTT; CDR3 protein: CSVEVGRDTQYF
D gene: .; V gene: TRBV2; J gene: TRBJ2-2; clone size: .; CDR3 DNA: TGTGCCAGCCGGCAGGGGGGGAACACCGGGGAGCTGTTTTTT; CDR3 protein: CASRQGGNTGELFF
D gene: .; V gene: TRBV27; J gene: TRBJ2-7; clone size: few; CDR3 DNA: TGTGCCAGCAGGGCCATTGGCGGAGCCTACGAGCAGTACTTC; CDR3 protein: CASRAIGGAYEQYF
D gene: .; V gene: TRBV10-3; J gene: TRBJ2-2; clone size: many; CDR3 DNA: TGTGCCATCGGAGGGAACACCGGGGAGCTGTTTTTT; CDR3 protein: CAIGGNTGELFF
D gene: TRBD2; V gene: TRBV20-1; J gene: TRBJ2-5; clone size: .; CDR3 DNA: TGCAGTGCTTTTCCGGGACTAGCGGGAGGATTTGGGACCCAGTACTTC; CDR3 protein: CSAFPGLAGGFGTQYF
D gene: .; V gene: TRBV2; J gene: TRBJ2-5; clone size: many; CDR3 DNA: TGTGCCAGCAGGGTCGTCCAAGAGACCCAGTACTTC; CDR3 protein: CASRVVQETQYF
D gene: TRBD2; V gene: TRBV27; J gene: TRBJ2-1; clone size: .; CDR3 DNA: TGTGCCAGCAGTCCTCTCGCTAGCGGGAGGGCTATCTCCTACAATGAGCAGTTCTTC; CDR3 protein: CASSPLASGRAISYNEQFF
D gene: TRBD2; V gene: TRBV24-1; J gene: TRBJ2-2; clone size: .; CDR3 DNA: TGTGCCACCAGTGATTCAGGACTAGCGGGACCCGGGGAGCTGTTTTTT; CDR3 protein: CATSDSGLAGPGELFF
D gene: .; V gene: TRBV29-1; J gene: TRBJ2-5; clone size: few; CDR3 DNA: TGCAGCGTTGAAGATATGGCGGAAGAGACCCAGTACTTC; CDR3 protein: CSVEDMAEETQYF
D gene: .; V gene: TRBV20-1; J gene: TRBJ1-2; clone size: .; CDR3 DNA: TGCAGTGCTAGAGATCTCGGTGGAGTGGGGGGCTACACCTTC; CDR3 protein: CSARDLGGVGGYTF
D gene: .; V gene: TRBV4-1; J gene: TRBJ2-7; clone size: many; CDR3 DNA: TGCGCCAGCAGAGATGGCAGGGGTTCCTACGAGCAGTACTTC; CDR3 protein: CASRDGRGSYEQYF
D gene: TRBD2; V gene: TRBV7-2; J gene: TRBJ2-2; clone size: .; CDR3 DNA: TGTGCCAGCAGCTTTGGTAGCGGGAGGGTTCGGGAGCTGTTTTTT; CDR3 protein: CASSFGSGRVRELFF
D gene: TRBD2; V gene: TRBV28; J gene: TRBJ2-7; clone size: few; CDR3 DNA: TGTGCCAGCAGCAATATACACCTCGGGACTAGCGGGACCTACGAGCAGTACTTC; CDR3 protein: CASSNIHLGTSGTYEQYF
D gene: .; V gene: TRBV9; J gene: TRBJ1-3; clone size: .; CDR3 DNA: TGTGCCAGCAGCGTAGGTGGGGCCTCTGGAAACACCATATATTTT; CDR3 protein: CASSVGGASGNTIYF
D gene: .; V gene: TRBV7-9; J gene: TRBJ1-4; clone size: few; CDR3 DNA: TGTGCCAGCAGCCACGACGGGAGTGATGAAAAACTGTTTTTT; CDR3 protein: CASSHDGSDEKLFF
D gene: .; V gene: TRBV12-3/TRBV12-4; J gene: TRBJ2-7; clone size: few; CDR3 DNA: TGTGCCAGCAGTTCACCCCCGCGGAACGACGAGCAGTACTTC; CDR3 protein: CASSSPPRNDEQYF
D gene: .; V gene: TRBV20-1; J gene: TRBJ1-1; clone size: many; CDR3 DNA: TGCAGTGCTAGAGTGCAGGGAAGCACTGAAGCTTTCTTT; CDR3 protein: CSARVQGSTEAFF
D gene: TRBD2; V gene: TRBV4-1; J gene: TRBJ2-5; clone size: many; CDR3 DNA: TGCGCCAGCAGCCCTGGACTAGCGAGAAAAGAGACCCAGTACTTC; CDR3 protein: CASSPGLARKETQYF
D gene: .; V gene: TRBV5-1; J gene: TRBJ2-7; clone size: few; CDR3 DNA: TGCGCCAGCAGCTTGGCCTCGGGGCAGGTCGAGCAGTACTTC; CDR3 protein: CASSLASGQVEQYF
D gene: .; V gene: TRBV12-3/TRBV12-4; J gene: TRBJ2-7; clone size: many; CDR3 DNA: TGTGCCAGCTCGGGACTCTCCTACGAGCAGTACTTC; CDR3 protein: CASSGLSYEQYF
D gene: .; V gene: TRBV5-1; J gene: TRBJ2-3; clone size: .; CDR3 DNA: TGCGCCAGCAGCCCAAGAATCGGCGGGAACACAGATACGCAGTATTTT; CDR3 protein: CASSPRIGGNTDTQYF
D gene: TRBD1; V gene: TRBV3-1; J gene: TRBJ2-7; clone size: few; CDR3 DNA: TGTGCCAGCACCTCCGGGACAGGGCTCGAGCAGTACTTC; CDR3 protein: CASTSGTGLEQYF
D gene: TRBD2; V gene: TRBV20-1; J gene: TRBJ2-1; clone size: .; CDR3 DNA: TGCAGTGCACGGACTAGCGGGATGTCCCATGAGCAGTTCTTC; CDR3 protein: CSARTSGMSHEQFF
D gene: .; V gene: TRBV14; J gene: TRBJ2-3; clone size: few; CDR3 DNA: TGTGCCAGCAGCCATCGGACAGCCAGGTCTACAGATACGCAGTATTTT; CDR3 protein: CASSHRTARSTDTQYF
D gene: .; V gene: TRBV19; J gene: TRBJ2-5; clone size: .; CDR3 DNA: TGTGCCAGTAGACACCCGGCCCAAGAGACCCAGTACTTC; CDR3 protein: CASRHPAQETQYF
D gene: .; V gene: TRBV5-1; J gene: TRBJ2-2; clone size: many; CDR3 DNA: TGCGCCAGCAGCAATCGGGCCTCAGCGAACACCGGGGAGCTGTTTTTT; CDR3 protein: CASSNRASANTGELFF
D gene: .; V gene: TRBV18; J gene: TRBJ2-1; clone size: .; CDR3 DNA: TGTGCCAGCTCACCTGATACTAGTCGAAGCTCCTACAATGAGCAGTTCTTC; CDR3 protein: CASSPDTSRSSYNEQFF
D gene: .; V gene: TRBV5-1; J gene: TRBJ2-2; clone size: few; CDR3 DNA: TGCGCCAGCCTGTCGGAGCGAGCCGGGGAGCTGTTTTTT; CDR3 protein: CASLSERAGELFF
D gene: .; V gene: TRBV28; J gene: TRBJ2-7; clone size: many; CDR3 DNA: TGTGCCAGCACCCTGGGGACTGTTGGCTACGAGCAGTACTTC; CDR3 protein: CASTLGTVGYEQYF
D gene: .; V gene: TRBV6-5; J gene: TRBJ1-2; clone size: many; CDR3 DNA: TGTGCCAGCAGTTACTTGGGGCTAGCTAACTATGGCTACACCTTC; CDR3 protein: CASSYLGLANYGYTF
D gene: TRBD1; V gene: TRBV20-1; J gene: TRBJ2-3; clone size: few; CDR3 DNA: TGCAGTGCTATCAGGACAGGGGGCATAACAGATACGCAGTATTTT; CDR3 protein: CSAIRTGGITDTQYF
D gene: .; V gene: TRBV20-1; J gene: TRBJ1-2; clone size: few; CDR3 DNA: TGCAGTGCTATTAGGTCGGACGGACGCGGTGGCTACACCTTC; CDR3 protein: CSAIRSDGRGGYTF
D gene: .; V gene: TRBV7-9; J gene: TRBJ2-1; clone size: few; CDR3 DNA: TGTGCCAGCAGCTCCCTGGGACAAGGAAACAATGAGCAGTTCTTC; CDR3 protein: CASSSLGQGNNEQFF
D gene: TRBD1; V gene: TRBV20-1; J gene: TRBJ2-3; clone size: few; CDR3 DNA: TGCAGTGCTGGGCCCCGAACAGGGGGCAAACGCACAGATACGCAGTATTTT; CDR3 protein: CSAGPRTGGKRTDTQYF
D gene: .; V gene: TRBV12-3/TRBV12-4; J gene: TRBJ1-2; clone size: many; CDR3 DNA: TGTGCCAGCACCCTACAGGGAAGTGGCTACACCTTC; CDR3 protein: CASTLQGSGYTF